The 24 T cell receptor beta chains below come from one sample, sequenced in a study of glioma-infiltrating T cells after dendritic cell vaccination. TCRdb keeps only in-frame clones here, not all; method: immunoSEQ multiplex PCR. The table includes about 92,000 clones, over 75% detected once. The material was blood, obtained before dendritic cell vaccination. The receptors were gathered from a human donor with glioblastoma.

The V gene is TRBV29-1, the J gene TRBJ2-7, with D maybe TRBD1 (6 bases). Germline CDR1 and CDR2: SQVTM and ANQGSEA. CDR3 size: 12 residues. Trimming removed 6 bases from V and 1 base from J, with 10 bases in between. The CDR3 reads CSVETGSYEQYF. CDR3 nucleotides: TGCAGCGTGGAGACAGGATCCTACGAGCAGTACTTC.

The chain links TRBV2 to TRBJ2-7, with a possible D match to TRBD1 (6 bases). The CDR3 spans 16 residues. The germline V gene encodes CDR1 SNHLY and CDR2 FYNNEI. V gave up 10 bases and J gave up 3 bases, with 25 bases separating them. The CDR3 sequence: CATKTPEIQGGYEQYF. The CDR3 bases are TGTGCCACCAAGACCCCTGAAATACAGGGCGGCTACGAGCAGTACTTC.

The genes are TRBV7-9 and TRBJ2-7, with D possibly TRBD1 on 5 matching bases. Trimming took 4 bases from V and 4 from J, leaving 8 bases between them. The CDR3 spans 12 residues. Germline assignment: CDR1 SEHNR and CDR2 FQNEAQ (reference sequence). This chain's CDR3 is CASSYDSYEQYF. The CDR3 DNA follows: TGTGCCAGCAGCTACGACAGTTACGAGCAGTACTTC.

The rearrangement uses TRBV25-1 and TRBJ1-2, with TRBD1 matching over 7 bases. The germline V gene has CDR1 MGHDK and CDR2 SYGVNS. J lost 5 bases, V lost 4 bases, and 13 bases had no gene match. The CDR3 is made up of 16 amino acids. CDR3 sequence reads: CASSALSKGARYGYTF. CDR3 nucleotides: TGTGCCAGCAGTGCATTATCAAAGGGGGCACGGTATGGCTACACCTTC.

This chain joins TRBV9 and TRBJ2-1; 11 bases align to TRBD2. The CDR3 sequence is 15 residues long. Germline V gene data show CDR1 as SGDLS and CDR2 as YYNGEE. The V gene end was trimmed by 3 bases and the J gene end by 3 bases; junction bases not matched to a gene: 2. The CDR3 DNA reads TGTGCCAGCAGCGCTGGACTAGCGGGCTACAATGAGCAGTTCTTC. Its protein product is CASSAGLAGYNEQFF.

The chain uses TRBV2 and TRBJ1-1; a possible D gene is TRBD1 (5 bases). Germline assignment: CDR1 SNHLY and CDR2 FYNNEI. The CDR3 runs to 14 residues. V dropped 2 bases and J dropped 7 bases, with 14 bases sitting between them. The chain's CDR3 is CASSESRVRFEAFF. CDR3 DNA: TGTGCCAGCAGTGAATCCAGGGTAAGGTTTGAAGCTTTCTTT.

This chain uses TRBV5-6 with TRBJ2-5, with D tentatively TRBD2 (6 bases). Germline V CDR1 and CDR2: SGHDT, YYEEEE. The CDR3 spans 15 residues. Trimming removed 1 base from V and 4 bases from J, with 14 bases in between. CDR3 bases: TGTGCCAGCAGCTTGTGGGATAAGGGAGGAGAGACCCAGTACTTC. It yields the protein CASSLWDKGGETQYF.

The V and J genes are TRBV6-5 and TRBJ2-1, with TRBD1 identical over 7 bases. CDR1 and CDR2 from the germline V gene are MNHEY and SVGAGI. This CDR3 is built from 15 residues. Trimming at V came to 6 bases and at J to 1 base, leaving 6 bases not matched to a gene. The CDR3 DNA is TGTGCCAGCAGACGGAAGGGGGCATCCTACAATGAGCAGTTCTTC. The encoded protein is CASRRKGASYNEQFF.

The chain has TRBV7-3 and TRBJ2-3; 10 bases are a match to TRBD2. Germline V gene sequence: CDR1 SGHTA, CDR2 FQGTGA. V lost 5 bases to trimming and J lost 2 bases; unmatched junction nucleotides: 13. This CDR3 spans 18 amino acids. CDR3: CASSKTGALAGSTDTQYF. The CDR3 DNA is TGTGCCAGCAGCAAAACCGGAGCACTAGCGGGGTCCACAGATACGCAGTATTTT.

The CDR3: CASSFVDRGHEQYF. CDR3 nucleotide sequence: TGCGCCAGCAGCTTCGTAGACAGGGGTCACGAGCAGTACTTC. V and J are TRBV5-1 and TRBJ2-7; 8 bases are a match to TRBD1. Germline CDR1 reads SGHRS; CDR2 reads YFSETQ. V was clipped by 2 bases and J by 5 bases; unmatched bases: 6. The CDR3 covers 14 residues. Full variable domain (outside the CDR3, taken from reference TRBV5-1 and TRBJ2-7): KAGVTQTPRYLIKTRGQQVTLSCSPISGHRSVSWYQQTPGQGLQFLFEYFSETQRNKGNFPGRFSGRQFSNSRSEMNVSTLELGDSALYLCASSFVDRGHEQYFGPGTRLTVT.

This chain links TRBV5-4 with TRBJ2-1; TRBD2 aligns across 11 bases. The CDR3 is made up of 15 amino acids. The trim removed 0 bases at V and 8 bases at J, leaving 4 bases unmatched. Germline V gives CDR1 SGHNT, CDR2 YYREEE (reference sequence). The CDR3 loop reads CASSLAGTSGDEQFF. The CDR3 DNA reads TGTGCCAGCAGCTTGGCCGGGACTAGCGGCGATGAGCAGTTCTTC.

DNA for the CDR3: TGTGCCACCAGCAGAGATTTGGGACTAGCGTTAGATGAGCAGTTCTTC. The encoded protein is CATSRDLGLALDEQFF. The rearrangement links TRBV15 to TRBJ2-1; TRBD2 aligns across 10 bases. Germline-derived CDR1 and CDR2 are LNHNV and YYDKDF (reference sequence). The V gene end was trimmed by 0 bases and the J gene end by 8 bases; junction bases not matched to a gene: 7. The CDR3 extends over 16 amino acids. The variable domain in full, with the rest retrieved from reference TRBV15 and TRBJ2-1, is DAMVIQNPRYQVTQFGKPVTLSCSQTLNHNVMYWYQQKSSQAPKLLFHYYDKDFNNEADTPDNFQSRRPNTSFCFLDIRSPGLGDTAMYLCATSRDLGLALDEQFFGPGTRLTVL.

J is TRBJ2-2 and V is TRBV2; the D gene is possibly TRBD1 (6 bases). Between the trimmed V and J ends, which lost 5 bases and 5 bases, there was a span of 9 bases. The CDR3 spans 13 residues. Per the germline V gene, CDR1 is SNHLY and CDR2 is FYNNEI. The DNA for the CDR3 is TGTGCCAGCAGTTGGGGGCAAACCGGGGAGCTGTTTTTT. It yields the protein CASSWGQTGELFF.

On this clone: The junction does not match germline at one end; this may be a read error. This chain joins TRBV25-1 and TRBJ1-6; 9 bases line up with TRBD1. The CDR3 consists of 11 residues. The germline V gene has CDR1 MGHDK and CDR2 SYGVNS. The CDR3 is CASKKGTGFVF. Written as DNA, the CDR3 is TGTGCCAGCAAGAAAGGGACAGGGTTCGTTTTT.

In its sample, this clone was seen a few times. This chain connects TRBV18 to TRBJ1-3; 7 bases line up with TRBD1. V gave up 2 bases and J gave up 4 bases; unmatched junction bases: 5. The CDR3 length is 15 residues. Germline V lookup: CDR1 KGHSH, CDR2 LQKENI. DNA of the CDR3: TGTGCCAGCTCACCATTCGGACAGGAAGGAAACACCATATATTTT. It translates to CASSPFGQEGNTIYF.

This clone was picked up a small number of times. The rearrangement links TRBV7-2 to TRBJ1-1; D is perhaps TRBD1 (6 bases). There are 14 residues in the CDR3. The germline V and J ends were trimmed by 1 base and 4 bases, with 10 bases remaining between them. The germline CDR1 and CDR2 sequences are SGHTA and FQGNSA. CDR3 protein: CASSLVQGLTEAFF. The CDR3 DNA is TGTGCCAGCAGCTTAGTGCAGGGGCTCACTGAAGCTTTCTTT.

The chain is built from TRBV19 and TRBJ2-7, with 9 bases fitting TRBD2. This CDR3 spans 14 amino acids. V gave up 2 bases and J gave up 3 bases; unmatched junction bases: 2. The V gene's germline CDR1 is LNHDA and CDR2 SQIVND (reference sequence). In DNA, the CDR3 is TGTGCCAGTAGTATACTAGCGGGAAACTACGAGCAGTACTTC. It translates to CASSILAGNYEQYF.

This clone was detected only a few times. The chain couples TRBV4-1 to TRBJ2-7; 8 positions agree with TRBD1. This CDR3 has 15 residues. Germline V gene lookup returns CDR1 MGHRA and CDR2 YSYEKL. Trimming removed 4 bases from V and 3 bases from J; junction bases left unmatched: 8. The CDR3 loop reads CASSLGPQGGYEQYF. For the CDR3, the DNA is TGCGCCAGCAGCCTAGGCCCACAGGGGGGCTACGAGCAGTACTTC.

Here the CDR3 DNA reads TGTGCCAGCAGTCCGGGGGACGGCTCTGGAAACACCATATATTTT. Translated: CASSPGDGSGNTIYF. The genes are TRBV9 and TRBJ1-3, with a tentative D call TRBD1 (5 bases). Germline V gene lookup returns CDR1 SGDLS and CDR2 YYNGEE. The V end lost 5 bases, the J end lost 0 bases, and 12 bases lay between the germline ends. This CDR3 has 15 residues.

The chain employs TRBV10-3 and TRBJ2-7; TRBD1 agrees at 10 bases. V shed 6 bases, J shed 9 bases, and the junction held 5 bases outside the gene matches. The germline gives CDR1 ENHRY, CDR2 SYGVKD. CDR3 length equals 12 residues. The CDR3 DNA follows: TGTGCCATCAGGGGGACAGGGGTCGGGCAGTACTTC. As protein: CAIRGTGVGQYF.

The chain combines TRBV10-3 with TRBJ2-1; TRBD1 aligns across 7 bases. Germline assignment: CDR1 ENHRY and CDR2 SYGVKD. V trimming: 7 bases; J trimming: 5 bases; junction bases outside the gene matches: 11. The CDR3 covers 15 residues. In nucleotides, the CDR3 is TGTGCCATCAATCCCGGGACAGCGCCGAACAATGAGCAGTTCTTC. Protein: CAINPGTAPNNEQFF.

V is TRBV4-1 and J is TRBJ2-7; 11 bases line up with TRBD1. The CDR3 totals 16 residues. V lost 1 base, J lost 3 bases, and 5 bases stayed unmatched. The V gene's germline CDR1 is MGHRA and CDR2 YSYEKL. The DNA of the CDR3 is TGCGCCAGCAGCCAAGGACCCGGGACAGGGGGCTACGAGCAGTACTTC. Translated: CASSQGPGTGGYEQYF.

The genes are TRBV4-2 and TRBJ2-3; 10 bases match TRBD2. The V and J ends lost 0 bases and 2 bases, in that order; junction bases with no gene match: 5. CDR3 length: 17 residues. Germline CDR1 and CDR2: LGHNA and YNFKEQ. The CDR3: CASSQDELAGFTDTQYF. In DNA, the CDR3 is TGTGCCAGCAGCCAAGATGAACTAGCGGGGTTCACAGATACGCAGTATTTT.

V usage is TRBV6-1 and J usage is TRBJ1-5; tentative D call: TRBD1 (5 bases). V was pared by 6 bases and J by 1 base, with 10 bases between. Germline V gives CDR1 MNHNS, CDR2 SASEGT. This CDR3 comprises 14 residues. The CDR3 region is CASREGLSNQPQHF. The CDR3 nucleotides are TGTGCCAGCAGGGAGGGGCTCAGCAATCAGCCCCAGCATTTT.